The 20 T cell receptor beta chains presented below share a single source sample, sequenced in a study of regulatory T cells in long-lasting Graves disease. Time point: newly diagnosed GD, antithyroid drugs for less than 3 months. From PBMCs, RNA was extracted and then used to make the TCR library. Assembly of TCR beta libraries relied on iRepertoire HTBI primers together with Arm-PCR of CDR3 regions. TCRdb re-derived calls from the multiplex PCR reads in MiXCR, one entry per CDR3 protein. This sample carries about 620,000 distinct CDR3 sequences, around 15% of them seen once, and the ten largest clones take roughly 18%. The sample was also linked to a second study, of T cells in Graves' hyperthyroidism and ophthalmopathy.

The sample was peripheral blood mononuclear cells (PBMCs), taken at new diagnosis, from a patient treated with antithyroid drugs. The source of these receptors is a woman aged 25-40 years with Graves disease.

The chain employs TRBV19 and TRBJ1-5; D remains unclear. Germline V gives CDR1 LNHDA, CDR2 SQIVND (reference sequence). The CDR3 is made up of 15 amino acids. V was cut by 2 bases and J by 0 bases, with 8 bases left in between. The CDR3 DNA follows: TGTGCCAGTAGTATACAGTCTTATAGCAATCAGCCCCAGCATTTT. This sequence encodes CASSIQSYSNQPQHF.

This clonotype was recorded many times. The CDR3 region is CASGLGRTGGLTDTQYF. CDR3 nucleotides: TGTGCTAGTGGTTTGGGGAGGACAGGAGGATTGACAGATACGCAGTATTTT. The rearrangement links TRBV12-5 to TRBJ2-3; 7 bases are shared with TRBD1. CDR1 is LGHNT and CDR2 is FRNRAP in the germline V gene. J gave up 3 bases and V 1 base, and 10 bases lay outside the gene matches. CDR3 size: 17 residues.

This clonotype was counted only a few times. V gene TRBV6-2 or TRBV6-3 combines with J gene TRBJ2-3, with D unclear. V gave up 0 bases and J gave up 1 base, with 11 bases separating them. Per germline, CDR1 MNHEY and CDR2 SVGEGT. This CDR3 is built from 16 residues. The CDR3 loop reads CASSYSARIGTDTQYF. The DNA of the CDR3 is TGTGCCAGCAGTTACTCTGCTAGAATAGGCACAGATACGCAGTATTTT.

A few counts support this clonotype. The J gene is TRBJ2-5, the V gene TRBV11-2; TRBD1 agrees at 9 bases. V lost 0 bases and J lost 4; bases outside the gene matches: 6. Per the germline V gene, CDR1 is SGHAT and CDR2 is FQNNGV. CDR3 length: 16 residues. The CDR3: CASSLDPGQGRETQYF. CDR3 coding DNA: TGTGCCAGCAGCTTAGATCCGGGACAGGGCCGAGAGACCCAGTACTTC.

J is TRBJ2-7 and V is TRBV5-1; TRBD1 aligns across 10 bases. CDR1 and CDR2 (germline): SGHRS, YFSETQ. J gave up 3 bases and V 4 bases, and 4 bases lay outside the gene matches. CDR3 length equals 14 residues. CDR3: CASSTGQGLYEQYF. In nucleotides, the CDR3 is TGCGCCAGCAGCACGGGACAGGGGCTCTACGAGCAGTACTTC. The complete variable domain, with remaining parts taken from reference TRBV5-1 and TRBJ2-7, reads KAGVTQTPRYLIKTRGQQVTLSCSPISGHRSVSWYQQTPGQGLQFLFEYFSETQRNKGNFPGRFSGRQFSNSRSEMNVSTLELGDSALYLCASSTGQGLYEQYFGPGTRLTVT.

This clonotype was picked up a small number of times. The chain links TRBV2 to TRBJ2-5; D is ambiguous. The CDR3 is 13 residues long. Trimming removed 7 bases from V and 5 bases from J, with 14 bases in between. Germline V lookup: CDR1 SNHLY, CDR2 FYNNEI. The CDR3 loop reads CASNSRTTETQYF. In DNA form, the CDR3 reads TGTGCCAGCAATTCCAGGACGACGGAGACCCAGTACTTC. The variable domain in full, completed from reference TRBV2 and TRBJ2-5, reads EPEVTQTPSHQVTQMGQEVILRCVPISNHLYFYWYRQILGQKVEFLVSFYNNEISEKSEIFDDQFSVERPDGSNFTLKIRSTKLEDSAMYFCASNSRTTETQYFGPGTRLLVL.

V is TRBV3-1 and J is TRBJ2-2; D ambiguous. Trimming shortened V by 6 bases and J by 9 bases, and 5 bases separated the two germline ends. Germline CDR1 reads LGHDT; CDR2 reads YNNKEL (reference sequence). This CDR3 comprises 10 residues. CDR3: CASRDRELFF. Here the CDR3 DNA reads TGTGCCAGCAGGGATAGGGAGCTGTTTTTT.

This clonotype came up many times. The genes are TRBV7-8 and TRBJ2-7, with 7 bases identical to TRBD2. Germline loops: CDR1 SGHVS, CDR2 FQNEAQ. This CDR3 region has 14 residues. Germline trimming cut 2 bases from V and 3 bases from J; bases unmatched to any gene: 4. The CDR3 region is CASSLTPGGYEQYF. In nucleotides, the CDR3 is TGTGCCAGCAGCTTAACCCCGGGAGGCTACGAGCAGTACTTC.

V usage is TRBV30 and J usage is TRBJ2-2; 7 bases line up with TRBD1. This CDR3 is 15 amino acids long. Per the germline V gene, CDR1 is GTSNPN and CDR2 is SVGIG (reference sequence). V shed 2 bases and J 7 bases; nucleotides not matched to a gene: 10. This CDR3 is CAWSRQGVFVGELFF. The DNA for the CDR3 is TGTGCCTGGAGTAGACAGGGCGTTTTTGTCGGGGAGCTGTTTTTT.

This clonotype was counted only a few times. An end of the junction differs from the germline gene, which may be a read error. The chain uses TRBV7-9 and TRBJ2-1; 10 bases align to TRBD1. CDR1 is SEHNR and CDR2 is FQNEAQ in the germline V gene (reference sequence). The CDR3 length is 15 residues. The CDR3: CASSLDRGRLFEQFF. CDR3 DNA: TGTGCCAGCAGTTTAGACAGGGGGCGCTTGTTTGAGCAGTTCTTC. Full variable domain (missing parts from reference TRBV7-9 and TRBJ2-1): DTGVSQNPRHKITKRGQNVTFRCDPISEHNRLYWYRQTLGQGPEFLTYFQNEAQLEKSRLLSDRFSAERPKGSFSTLEIQRTEQGDSAMYLCASSLDRGRLFEQFFGPGTRLTVL.

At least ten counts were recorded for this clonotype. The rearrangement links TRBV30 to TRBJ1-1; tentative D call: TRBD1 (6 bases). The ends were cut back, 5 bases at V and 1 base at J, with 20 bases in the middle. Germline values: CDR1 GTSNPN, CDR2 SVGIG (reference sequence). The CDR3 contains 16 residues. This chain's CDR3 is CAWSKATGFANTEAFF. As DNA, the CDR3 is TGTGCCTGGTCTAAAGCGACAGGTTTCGCGAACACTGAAGCTTTCTTT.

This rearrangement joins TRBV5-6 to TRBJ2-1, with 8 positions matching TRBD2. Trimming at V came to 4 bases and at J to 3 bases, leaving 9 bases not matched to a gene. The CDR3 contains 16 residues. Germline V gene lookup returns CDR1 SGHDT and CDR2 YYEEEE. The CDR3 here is CASSGLDGTSYNEQFF. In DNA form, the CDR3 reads TGTGCCAGCAGCGGCCTAGATGGGACTAGCTACAATGAGCAGTTCTTC.

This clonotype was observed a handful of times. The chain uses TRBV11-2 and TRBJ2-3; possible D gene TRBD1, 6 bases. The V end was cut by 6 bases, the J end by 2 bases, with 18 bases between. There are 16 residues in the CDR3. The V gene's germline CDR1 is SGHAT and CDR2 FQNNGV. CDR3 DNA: TGTGCCAGCAGACACCTGACAGGTTCTTACACAGATACGCAGTATTTT. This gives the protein CASRHLTGSYTDTQYF.

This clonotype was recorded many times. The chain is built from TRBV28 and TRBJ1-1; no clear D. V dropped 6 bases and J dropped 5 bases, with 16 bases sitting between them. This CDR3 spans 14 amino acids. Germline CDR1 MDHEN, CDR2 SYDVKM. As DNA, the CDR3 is TGTGCCAGCAGCCTCTCATTAGGGTCGACTGAAGCTTTCTTT. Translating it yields CASSLSLGSTEAFF.

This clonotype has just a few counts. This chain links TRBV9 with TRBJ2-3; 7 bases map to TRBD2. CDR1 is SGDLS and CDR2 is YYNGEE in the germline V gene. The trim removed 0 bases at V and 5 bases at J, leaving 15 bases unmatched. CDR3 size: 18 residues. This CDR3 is CASSVGGLGEGRGDTQYF. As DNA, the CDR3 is TGTGCCAGCAGCGTAGGAGGGTTGGGGGAGGGCCGTGGAGATACGCAGTATTTT.

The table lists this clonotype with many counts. Written as DNA, the CDR3 is TGTGCCAGCAGCTTAGACAGTCCCTACGGGGAGCAGTACTTC. Encoded protein: CASSLDSPYGEQYF. The rearrangement uses TRBV7-9 and TRBJ2-7; no definite D call. CDR1 SEHNR and CDR2 FQNEAQ come from the germline V gene (reference sequence). This CDR3 comprises 14 residues. Between the trimmed V and J ends, which lost 1 base and 7 bases, there was a span of 14 bases.

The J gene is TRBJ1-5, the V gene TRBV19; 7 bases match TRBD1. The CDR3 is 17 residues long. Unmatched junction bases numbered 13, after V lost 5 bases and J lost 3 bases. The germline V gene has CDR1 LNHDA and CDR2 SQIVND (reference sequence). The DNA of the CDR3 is TGTGCCAGTAGTCCAATCGACAGGGAGGTGAACAATCAGCCCCAGCATTTT. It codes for CASSPIDREVNNQPQHF.

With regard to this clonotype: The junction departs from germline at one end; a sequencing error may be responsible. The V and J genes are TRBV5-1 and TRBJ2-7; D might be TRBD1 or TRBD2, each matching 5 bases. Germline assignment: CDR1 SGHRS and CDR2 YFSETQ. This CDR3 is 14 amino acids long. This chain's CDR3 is CASSVGAGIYEQYF. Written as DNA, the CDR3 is TGTGCCAGCAGCGTCGGGGCAGGGATCTACGAGCAGTACTTC.

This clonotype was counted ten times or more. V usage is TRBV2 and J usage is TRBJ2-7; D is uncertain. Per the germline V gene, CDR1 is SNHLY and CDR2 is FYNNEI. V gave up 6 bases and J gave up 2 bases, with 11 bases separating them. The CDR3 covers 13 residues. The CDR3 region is CASRYDGPYEQYF. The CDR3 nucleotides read TGTGCCAGCAGGTACGACGGGCCCTACGAGCAGTACTTC.

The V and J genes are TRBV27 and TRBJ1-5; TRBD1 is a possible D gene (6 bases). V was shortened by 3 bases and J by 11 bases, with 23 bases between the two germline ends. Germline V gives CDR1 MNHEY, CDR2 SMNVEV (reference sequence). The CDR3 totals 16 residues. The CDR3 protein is CASSFPTGQMGLSQHF. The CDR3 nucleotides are TGTGCCAGCAGTTTTCCGACAGGTCAGATGGGGTTGTCCCAGCATTTT.